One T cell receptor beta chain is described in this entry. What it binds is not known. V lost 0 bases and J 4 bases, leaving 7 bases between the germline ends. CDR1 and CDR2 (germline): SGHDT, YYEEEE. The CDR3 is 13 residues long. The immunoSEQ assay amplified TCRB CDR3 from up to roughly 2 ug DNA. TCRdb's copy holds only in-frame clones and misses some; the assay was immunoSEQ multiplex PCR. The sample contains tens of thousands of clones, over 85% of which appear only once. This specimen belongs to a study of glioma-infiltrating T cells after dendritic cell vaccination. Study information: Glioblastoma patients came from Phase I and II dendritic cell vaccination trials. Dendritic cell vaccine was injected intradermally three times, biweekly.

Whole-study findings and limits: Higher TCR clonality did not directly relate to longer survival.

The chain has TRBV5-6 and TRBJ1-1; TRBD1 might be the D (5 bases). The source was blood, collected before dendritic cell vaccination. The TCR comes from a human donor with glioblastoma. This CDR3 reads CASSLGGGTEAFF. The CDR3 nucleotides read TGTGCCAGCAGCTTGGGGGGGGGCACTGAAGCTTTCTTT.